This TCR beta chain was recorded in a study of T cell responses to AZD1222 COVID-19 vaccine. Remarks on this clone: The target antigen is unknown.

Broader study findings: Seropositivity was recorded at baseline in only a handful of AZD1222 recipients.

This CDR3 is 17 amino acids long. Germline CDR1 is SGHDT and CDR2 is YYEEEE. V dropped 6 bases and J dropped 6 bases, with 25 bases sitting between them. Repertoires were generated with immunoSEQ multiplex PCR, while TCRdb's copy carries only in-frame clones and drops some. The sample shows some 150,000 clones, 65% to 90% of them seen only once. Sequenced here: peripheral blood, sampled 28 days after the second dose of the MenACWY control vaccine. The TCR sequence derives from an adult who received the MenACWY meningococcal vaccine as a control. This chain joins TRBV5-6 and TRBJ2-1, with D tentatively TRBD1 or TRBD2 (5 bases each). The CDR3 region has the DNA TGTGCCAGCAACCCCGACCCCGGGACCTTATCTGGCAATGAGCAGTTCTTC. It is translated as CASNPDPGTLSGNEQFF. The variable domain in full, with the rest retrieved from reference TRBV5-6 and TRBJ2-1, is DAGVTQSPTHLIKTRGQQVTLRCSPKSGHDTVSWYQQALGQGPQFIFQYYEEEERQRGNFPDRFSGHQFPNYSSELNVNALLLGDSALYLCASNPDPGTLSGNEQFFGPGTRLTVL.